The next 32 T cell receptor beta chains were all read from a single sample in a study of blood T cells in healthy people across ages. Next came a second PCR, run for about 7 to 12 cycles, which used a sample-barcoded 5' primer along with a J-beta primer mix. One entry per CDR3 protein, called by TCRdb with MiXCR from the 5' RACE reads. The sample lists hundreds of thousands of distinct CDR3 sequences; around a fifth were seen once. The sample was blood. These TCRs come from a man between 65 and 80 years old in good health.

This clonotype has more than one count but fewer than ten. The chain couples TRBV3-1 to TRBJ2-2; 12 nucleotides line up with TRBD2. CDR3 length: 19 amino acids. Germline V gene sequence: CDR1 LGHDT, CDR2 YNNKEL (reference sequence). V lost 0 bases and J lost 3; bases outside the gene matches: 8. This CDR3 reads CASSQEPPTSGSDTGELFF. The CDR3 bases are TGTGCCAGCAGCCAAGAACCCCCGACTAGCGGGAGCGACACCGGGGAGCTGTTTTTT.

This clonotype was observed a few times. The CDR3 region is CASSLSTSEQYF. The CDR3 bases are TGTGCCAGCAGCTTATCGACATCCGAGCAGTACTTC. The chain has TRBV7-2 and TRBJ2-7; D gene ambiguous. This CDR3 comprises 12 residues. V was trimmed by 2 bases and J by 6 bases, leaving 8 bases between them. Germline CDR1 is SGHTA and CDR2 is FQGNSA. The whole variable domain, remainder taken from reference TRBV7-2 and TRBJ2-7, is GAGVSQSPSNKVTEKGKDVELRCDPISGHTALYWYRQSLGQGLEFLIYFQGNSAPDKSGLPSDRFSAERTGGSVSTLTIQRTQQEDSAVYLCASSLSTSEQYFGPGTRLTVT.

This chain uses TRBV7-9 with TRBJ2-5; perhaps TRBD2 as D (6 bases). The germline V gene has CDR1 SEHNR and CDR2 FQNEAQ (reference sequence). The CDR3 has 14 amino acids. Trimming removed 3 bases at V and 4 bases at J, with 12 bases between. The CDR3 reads CASSFPSVGETQYF. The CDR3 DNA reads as TGTGCCAGCAGCTTTCCTAGCGTGGGAGAGACCCAGTACTTC.

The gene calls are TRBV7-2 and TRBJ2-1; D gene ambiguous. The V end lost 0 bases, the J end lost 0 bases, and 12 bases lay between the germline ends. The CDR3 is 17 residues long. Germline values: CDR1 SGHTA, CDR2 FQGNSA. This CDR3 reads CASSLALTGSSYNEQFF. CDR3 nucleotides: TGTGCCAGCAGCTTAGCGCTGACTGGCAGCTCCTACAATGAGCAGTTCTTC.

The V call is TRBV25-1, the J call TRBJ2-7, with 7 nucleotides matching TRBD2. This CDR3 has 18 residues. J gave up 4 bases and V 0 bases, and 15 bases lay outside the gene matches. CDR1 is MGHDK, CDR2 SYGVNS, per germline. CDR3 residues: CASSEYRVLVAGVYEQYF. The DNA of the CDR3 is TGTGCCAGCAGTGAATATCGGGTCCTGGTGGCGGGAGTGTACGAGCAGTACTTC.

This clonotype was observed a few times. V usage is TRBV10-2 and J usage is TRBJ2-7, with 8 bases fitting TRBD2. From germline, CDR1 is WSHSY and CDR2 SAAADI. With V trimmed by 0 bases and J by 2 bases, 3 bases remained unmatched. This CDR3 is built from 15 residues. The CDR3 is CASSESTSVTYEQYF. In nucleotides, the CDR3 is TGCGCCAGCAGTGAGTCGACTAGCGTTACCTACGAGCAGTACTTC.

CDR3 coding DNA: TGCAGCGTTGACTCTCCTGGCACAGATACGCAGTATTTT. Its protein is CSVDSPGTDTQYF. This rearrangement joins TRBV29-1 to TRBJ2-3; D ambiguous. With 3 bases removed from V and 1 base from J, the gap between germline ends came to 8 bases. CDR1 is SQVTM and CDR2 is ANQGSEA in the germline V gene. This CDR3 is built from 13 residues.

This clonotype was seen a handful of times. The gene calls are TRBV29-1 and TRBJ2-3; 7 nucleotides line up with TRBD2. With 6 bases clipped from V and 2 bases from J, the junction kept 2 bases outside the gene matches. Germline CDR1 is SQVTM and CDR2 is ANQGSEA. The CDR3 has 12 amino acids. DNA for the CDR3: TGCAGCGTCGGGACTACCACAGATACGCAGTATTTT. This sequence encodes CSVGTTTDTQYF.

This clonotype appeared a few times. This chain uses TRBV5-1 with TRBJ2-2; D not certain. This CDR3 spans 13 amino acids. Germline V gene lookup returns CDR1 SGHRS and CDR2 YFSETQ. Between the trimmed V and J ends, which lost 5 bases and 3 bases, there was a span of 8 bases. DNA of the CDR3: TGCGCCAGCAGGAGAGCAGACACCGGGGAGCTGTTTTTT. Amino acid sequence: CASRRADTGELFF. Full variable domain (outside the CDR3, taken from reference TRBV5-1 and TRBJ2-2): KAGVTQTPRYLIKTRGQQVTLSCSPISGHRSVSWYQQTPGQGLQFLFEYFSETQRNKGNFPGRFSGRQFSNSRSEMNVSTLELGDSALYLCASRRADTGELFFGEGSRLTVL.

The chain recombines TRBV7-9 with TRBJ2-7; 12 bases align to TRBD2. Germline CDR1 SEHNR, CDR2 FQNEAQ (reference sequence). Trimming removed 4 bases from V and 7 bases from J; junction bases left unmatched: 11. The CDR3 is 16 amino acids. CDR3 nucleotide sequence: TGTGCCAGCAGCTCACGAACGACTAGCGGGAGCAGAGAGCAGTACTTC. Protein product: CASSSRTTSGSREQYF. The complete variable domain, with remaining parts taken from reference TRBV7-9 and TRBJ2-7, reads DTGVSQNPRHKITKRGQNVTFRCDPISEHNRLYWYRQTLGQGPEFLTYFQNEAQLEKSRLLSDRFSAERPKGSFSTLEIQRTEQGDSAMYLCASSSRTTSGSREQYFGPGTRLTVT.

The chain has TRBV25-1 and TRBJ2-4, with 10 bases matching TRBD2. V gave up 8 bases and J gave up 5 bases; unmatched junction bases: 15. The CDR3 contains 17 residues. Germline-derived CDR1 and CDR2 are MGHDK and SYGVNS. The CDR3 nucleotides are TGTGCCAGCGAAGGGCTGACTACTAGCGGGGCTGAAAACATTCAGTACTTC. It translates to CASEGLTTSGAENIQYF. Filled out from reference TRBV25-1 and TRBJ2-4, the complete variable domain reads EADIYQTPRYLVIGTGKKITLECSQTMGHDKMYWYQQDPGMELHLIHYSYGVNSTEKGDLSSESTVSRIRTEHFPLTLESARPSHTSQYLCASEGLTTSGAENIQYFGAGTRLSVL.

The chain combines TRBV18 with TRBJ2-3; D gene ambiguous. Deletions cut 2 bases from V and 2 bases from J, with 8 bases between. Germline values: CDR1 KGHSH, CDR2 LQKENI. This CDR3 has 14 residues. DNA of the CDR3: TGTGCCAGCTCACCAGTAAGAAACACAGATACGCAGTATTTT. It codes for CASSPVRNTDTQYF.

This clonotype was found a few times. The chain's CDR3 is CASGDFSYNEQFF. In DNA, the CDR3 is TGTGCCAGCGGGGACTTCTCCTACAATGAGCAGTTCTTC. This chain links TRBV28 with TRBJ2-1; possibly TRBD2 for D (6 bases). The CDR3 spans 13 residues. V shed 8 bases and J shed 0 bases, with 8 bases lying between them. Germline values: CDR1 MDHEN, CDR2 SYDVKM.

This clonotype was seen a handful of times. CDR3 DNA: TGTGCCAGCAGTTACGACCGGGTAATGAACAATGAGCAGTTCTTC. It encodes CASSYDRVMNNEQFF. The V call is TRBV6-5, the J call TRBJ2-1; D is uncertain. Germline V CDR1 and CDR2: MNHEY, SVGAGI. CDR3 length: 15 amino acids. Trimming removed 2 bases from V and 5 bases from J, with 13 bases in between.

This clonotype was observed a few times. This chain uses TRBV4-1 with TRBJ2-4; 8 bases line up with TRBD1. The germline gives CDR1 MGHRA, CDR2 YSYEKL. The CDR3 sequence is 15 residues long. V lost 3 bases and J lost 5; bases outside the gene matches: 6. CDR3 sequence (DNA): TGCGCCAGCAGCCATCCTCAGGGGGCCCAAAACATTCAGTACTTC. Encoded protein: CASSHPQGAQNIQYF.

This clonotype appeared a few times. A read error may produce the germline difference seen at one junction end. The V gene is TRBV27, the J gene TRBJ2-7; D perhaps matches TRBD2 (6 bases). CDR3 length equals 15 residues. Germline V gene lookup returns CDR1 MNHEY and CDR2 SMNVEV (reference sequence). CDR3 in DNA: TGTGCCAGCAGTTTCGCCCAGGGAGGCCCCTACGAACAGTACTTC. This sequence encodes CASSFAQGGPYEQYF.

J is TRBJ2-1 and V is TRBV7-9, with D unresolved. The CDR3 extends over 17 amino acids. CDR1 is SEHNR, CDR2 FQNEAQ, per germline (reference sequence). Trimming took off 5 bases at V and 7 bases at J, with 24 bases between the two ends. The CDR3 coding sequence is TGTGCCAGCAGCCTAACGGGTAGTCTGGGCCCTATGAATGAGCAGTTCTTC. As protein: CASSLTGSLGPMNEQFF.

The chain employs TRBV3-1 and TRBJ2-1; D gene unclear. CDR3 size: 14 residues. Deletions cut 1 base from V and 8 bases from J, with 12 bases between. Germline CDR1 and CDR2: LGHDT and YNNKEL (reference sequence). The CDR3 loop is CASSQGTALYEQFF. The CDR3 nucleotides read TGTGCCAGCAGCCAAGGTACCGCCCTCTATGAGCAGTTCTTC.

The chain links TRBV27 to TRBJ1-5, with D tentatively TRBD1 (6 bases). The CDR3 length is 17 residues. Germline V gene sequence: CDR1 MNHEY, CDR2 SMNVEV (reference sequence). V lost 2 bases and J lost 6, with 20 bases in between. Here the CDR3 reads CASSLRFATGKVQPQHF. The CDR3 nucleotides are TGTGCCAGCAGTTTAAGGTTCGCTACAGGGAAAGTTCAGCCCCAGCATTTT.

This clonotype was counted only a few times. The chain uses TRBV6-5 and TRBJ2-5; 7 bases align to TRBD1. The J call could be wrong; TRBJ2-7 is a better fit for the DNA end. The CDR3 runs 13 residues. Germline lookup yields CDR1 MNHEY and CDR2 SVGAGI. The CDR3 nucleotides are TGTGCCAGCGGATGGACAGGAAGGGGCGAGCAGTACTTC. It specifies CASGWTGRGEQYF.

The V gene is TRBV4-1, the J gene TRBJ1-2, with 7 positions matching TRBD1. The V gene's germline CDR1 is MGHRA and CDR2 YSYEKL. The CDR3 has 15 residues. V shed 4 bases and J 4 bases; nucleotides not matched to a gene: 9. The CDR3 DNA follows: TGCGCCAGCAGCCTTGATGGGACAGATGTCTATGGCTACACCTTC. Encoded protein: CASSLDGTDVYGYTF.

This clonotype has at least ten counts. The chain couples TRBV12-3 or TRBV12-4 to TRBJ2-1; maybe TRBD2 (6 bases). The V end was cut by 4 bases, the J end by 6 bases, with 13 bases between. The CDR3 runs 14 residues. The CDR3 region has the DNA TGTGCCAGCAGTTGGGGACTTACTTTCAATGAGCAGTTCTTC. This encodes CASSWGLTFNEQFF.

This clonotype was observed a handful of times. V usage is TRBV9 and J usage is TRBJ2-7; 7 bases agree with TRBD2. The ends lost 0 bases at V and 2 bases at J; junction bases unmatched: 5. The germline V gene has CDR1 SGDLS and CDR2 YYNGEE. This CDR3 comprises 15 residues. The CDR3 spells CASSVGGRAPYEQYF. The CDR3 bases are TGTGCCAGCAGCGTAGGAGGGAGGGCCCCCTACGAGCAGTACTTC.

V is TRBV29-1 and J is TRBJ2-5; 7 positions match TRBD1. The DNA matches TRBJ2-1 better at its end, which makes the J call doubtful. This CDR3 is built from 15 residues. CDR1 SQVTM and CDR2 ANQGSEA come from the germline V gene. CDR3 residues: CSALEPGQAGNEQFF. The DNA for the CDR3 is TGCAGCGCCCTAGAACCCGGACAGGCCGGGAATGAGCAGTTCTTC.

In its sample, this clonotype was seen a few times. The CDR3 sequence is CSASAGGSRTEAFF. Written as DNA, the CDR3 is TGCAGTGCTAGCGCCGGGGGATCGCGCACTGAAGCTTTCTTT. The rearrangement links TRBV20-1 to TRBJ1-1; possible D gene TRBD1, 5 bases. Between the trimmed V and J ends, which lost 3 bases and 4 bases, there was a span of 15 bases. Looked up from germline, CDR1 is DFQATT and CDR2 is SNEGSKA (reference sequence). The CDR3 totals 14 residues.

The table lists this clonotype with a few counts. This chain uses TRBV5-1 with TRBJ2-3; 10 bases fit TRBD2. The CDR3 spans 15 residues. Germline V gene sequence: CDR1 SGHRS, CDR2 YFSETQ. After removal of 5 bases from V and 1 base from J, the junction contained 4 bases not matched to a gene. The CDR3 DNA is TGCGCCAGCAGAGGTCTAGCGGGAGGCACAGATACGCAGTATTTT. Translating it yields CASRGLAGGTDTQYF.

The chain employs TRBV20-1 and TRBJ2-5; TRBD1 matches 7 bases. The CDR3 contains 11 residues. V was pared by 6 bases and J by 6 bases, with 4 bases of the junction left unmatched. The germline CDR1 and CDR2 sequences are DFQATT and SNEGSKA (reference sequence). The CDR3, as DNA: TGCAGTGCAGACAGGGCGAAGACCCAGTACTTC. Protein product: CSADRAKTQYF.

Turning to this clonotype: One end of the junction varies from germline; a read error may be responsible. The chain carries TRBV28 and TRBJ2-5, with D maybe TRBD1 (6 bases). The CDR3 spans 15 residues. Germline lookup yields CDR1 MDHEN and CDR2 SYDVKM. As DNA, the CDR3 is TGTGCCAGCGGTTTATCAGGGGCGAGGTTCGGGACCCAGTACTTC. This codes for CASGLSGARFGTQYF.

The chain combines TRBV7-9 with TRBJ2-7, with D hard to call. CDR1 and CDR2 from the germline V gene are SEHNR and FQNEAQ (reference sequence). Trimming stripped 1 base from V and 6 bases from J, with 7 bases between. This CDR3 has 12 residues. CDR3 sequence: CASSLGLPEQYF. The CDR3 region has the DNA TGTGCCAGCAGCTTAGGGTTACCCGAGCAGTACTTC.

CDR3 residues: CASRKGTGENTEAFF. Written as DNA, the CDR3 is TGTGCCAGCAGGAAAGGGACAGGGGAGAACACTGAAGCTTTCTTT. V gene TRBV2 combines with J gene TRBJ1-1; 10 bases fit TRBD1. Per germline, CDR1 SNHLY and CDR2 FYNNEI. V trimming: 6 bases; J trimming: 1 base; junction bases outside the gene matches: 5. This CDR3 is 15 amino acids long.

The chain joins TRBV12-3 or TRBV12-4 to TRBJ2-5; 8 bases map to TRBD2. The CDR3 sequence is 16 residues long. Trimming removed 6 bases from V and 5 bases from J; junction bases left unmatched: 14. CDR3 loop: CASSVAPAGAEETQYF. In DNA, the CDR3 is TGTGCCAGCAGCGTAGCTCCAGCGGGAGCTGAGGAGACCCAGTACTTC.

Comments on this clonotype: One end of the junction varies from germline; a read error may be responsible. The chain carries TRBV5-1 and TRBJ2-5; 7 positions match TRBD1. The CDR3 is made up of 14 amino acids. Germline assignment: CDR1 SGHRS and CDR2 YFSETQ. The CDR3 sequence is CASSLEGQMETLYF. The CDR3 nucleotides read TGCGCCAGCAGCTTGGAGGGACAGATGGAGACCCTGTACTTC.